A single T cell receptor beta chain is shown here with its context. Its antigen is unknown. Base qualities were left out, and no much larger clone turns up one base away. This record belongs to a study of long-term antiretroviral therapy in people with HIV (dated by TCRdb to 2021 to 2024). Notes on the research overall: Collection of the earliest samples took place about a decade ahead of the 2015 WHO recommendation for immediate ART, at a time when ART was typically delayed until CD4 counts fell. About 40% of the roughly 30 participants with HIV were female. This retrospective serial study examined whether starting ART and sustained HIV suppression were associated with changes in the composition and diversity of the TRB repertoire in peripheral blood. No cross-contamination during QIAcube processing turned up in test extractions that ran a monoclonal T-cell line alongside 33 polyclonal samples. From 30 to 35 adults with confirmed HIV infection, the cohort provided fewer than 200 cryopreserved PBMC samples, gathered serially across a mean of approximately six years (range 1-12). The full study reports these points: Expanded TRB clones identified before ART initiation dominated the repertoire across all time points, though the dominance fluctuated and decreased in many PLHIV after ART. HIV repertoires had narrower CDR3 length ranges than controls, and the network structure suggested an antigen-experienced repertoire that shifted only slightly toward naive after ART. ART initiation was associated with a significant increase in TRB diversity, but diversity stayed significantly below transplant donor controls even after long-term ART. Limited PBMC availability meant only the TCR beta chain was sequenced, without alpha chain pairing. Because pre-ART samples had limited cell numbers, unsorted PBMC were profiled rather than sorted CD4+ and CD8+ T cells. Inferences about post-ART repertoire changes are limited because no data were available on ART adherence, viral resistance or therapy changes. The samples span the years 2004 to 2017, and the ART regimens used may be less effective than current regimens.

Via the germline V gene, CDR1 is ENHRY and CDR2 SYGVKD. Including cysteine and phenylalanine, the CDR3 has 17 amino acids. The only DNA kept is the CDR3, 51 bases in frame from the first base. The V and J ends are trimmed by 0 bases and 0 bases, leaving 12 bases between them. To be included, a participant needed at least one PBMC sample from before ART initiation plus at least two post-ART samples. All participants with HIV were treated in the United States of America. Before DNA extraction, cryopreserved samples containing about 0.95-10 million PBMC were thawed and washed. At the time of the earliest PBMC sample, participants with HIV were aged between roughly 20 and 60 years. Each participant contributed PBMC samples from 1-4 timepoints before ART initiation and 2-8 timepoints after ART initiation, with a median of 7 samples. For every participant, serial HIV viral load, CD4+ T-cell count, ART history and demographic data were obtained. Genomic DNA was extracted from unsorted PBMC with a Qiagen kit on a QIAcube, processed in batches of 12 samples.

The immunoSEQ hsTCRB v3.0 assay was used at survey level resolution to sequence the TRB variable region. A depth of 40,000-50,000 T-cell genomes per sample was targeted for TRB sequencing. TRB libraries were pooled and sequenced on an Illumina MiSeq using a v3 150-cycle kit. Turning to the authors' computational methods: Repertoire analysis ran in R within a reproducible Nextflow workflow covering QC, data transformation and analysis. LymphoSeq2, an R package for exploring AIRR-Seq data, was used to implement custom analyses. A handful of samples yielding fewer than 5000 total TRB sequences were excluded, leaving approximately 190 analyzed HIV repertoires. Among the approximately 190 retained HIV repertoires, 55 to 60 were collected before ART initiation and roughly 130 after ART initiation. Each repertoire was downsampled to 5000 TRB nucleotide sequences, and summary statistics were averaged across 100 downsampling iterations. Only TRB sequences with CDR3 regions of at least seven amino acids were retained for analysis. A Shannon entropy-derived clonality score and the Gini coefficient were used to measure diversity. In the repertoire networks, any two of the top 5000 CDR3 amino acid sequences were linked whenever the two sequences differed by an edit distance of one. For TRB CDR3 amino acid sequences, GLIPH2 was used to predict antigen specificity groups and MHC restriction. To flag known associations with CMV, EBV, HIV or tissue antigens, CDR3 amino acid sequences were compared against VDJdb and McPAS-TCR. Pre-ART, post-ART and control groups were compared with Wilcoxon signed-rank tests and Holm-Bonferroni correction. TCRdb obtained this table from immuneACCESS and retained in-frame rearrangements with V and J assigned. These tables miss some clones; where compared with another copy, unresolved V genes account for less than half of the shortfall, and the remainder is unexplained. The V and J calls and the clone size are those of that table, but D and trimming were determined from the DNA. This sample is represented by around 29,000 clones; 85% to 95% of them were singletons. The ten largest clones add up to around 6.4% of the sample.

The sample consisted of unsorted PBMCs, taken approximately 6.3 years after starting antiretroviral therapy. The chain is encoded by TRBV10-3 joined to TRBJ2-1, with a tentative D gene TRBD1 over 5 matching bases. This receptor was taken from a woman aged 40 to 50 with HIV. The bases are TGTGCCATCAGTGAGTCGGGGCAGACGAGCTCCTACAATGAGCAGTTCTTC. Translated, this gives CAISESGQTSSYNEQFF.